Reported below is one TCR beta chain. What this receptor recognizes is not known. Within one base of it there is no much larger clone, and no base qualities were kept. V is cut back by 3 bases and J by 4 bases, with 5 bases in the junction unmatched. As encoded in the germline V gene (reference sequence), CDR1 is MNHEY while CDR2 is SMNVEV. Including cysteine and phenylalanine, the CDR3 has 14 amino acids. Only the CDR3 region is kept as DNA, spanning 42 bases read in frame from base 1. The receptor library was made with PCR. At the Johns Hopkins FTIC core, DNA from the cultured CD4+ T cells underwent TCR sequencing with the Oncomine TCR Beta short-read assay. Genomic DNA was extracted from the cultured CD4+ T cells with the QIAamp micro DNA kit. The Oncomine TCR Beta libraries from cultured CD4+ T cells were pooled using unique dual indexes and then sequenced on an Illumina iSeq 100. From the authors' description of their analysis: Non-productive sequences were removed, and CDR3s not starting with C, not ending with F or W, or shorter than 7 amino acids were discarded. Antigen-specific clonotypes were identified with the MANAFEST web application by comparing peptide-stimulated wells with reference and other culture wells. To be called positive, a clone needed an FDR below 0.05, an odds ratio above 5, and a productive frequency above 0.1% in at least two of three replicate wells. A clonotype was classed as cross-reactive if the clonotype showed significant expansion both in SARS-CoV-2 spike wells and in at least one common cold coronavirus spike condition. Similarity between CDR3 sequences was evaluated in R version 3.6.1 using Levenshtein distances (stringdist) and unrooted phylogenetic trees (ape). TCRdb redid the processing of the public reads, applying fastp at Q25 and MiXCR, and retained in-frame beta chains. Under each unique CDR3 protein, matching rows form one entry showing the most common genes and DNA. None of the V and J calls come from the authors' own analysis; TCRdb made them. The sample data list approximately 15,000 distinct CDR3 sequences, and around 43% of these were observed just once. Together, the top ten hold over 15% of the sample.

Reading the label with the study, this specimen's treatment or condition is: approximately nine-day PBMC culture with coronavirus spike peptide pools or control peptides (ViraFEST assay). To expand antigen-specific T cells with peptide pools and then pick out the expanded clonotypes through TCR sequencing, the study relied on the ViraFEST assay. The absence of prior SARS-CoV-2 infection in healthy vaccine recipients was confirmed by negative nucleocapsid antibody tests before and after vaccination. Roughly 2 million PBMCs per well were cultured in IMDM with about 5% human AB serum and approximately 10 IU/ml IL-2, plus 10 ug/ml peptide pools. Half of the culture medium was replaced with fresh IL-2-containing medium on days 3 and 7. CD4+ T cells were isolated after roughly 9 days of culture through negative selection using the EasySep CD4+ T cell isolation kit. Ficoll-Paque Plus gradient centrifugation was used to isolate PBMCs from whole blood, and the isolated PBMCs were then either used fresh or cryopreserved at -140C. In general, triplicate wells were set up for every culture condition.

This entry comes from a study of vaccination and CD4 T cells after COVID-19 (dated by TCRdb to 2022 to 2024). Some background on the complete study: In the convalescent cohort there were six males and four females, among whom were two Hispanic individuals, seven Caucasians, two Asians and one multiracial person. Participants received two doses of either the Pfizer-BioNTech BNT162b2 vaccine (n=8) or the Moderna mRNA-1273 vaccine (n=2). Post-COVID blood samples were collected from convalescent patients a median of around 100 days after diagnosis, with a range of roughly 30 to 161 days. Post-vaccine blood samples were taken a median of approximately 76 days after the second vaccine dose, with a range of 14 to 241 days. Culture stimuli were overlapping spike peptide pools from SARS-CoV-2 and from the common cold coronaviruses HCoV-NL63, HCoV-OC43 and HCoV-229E. Control cultures received a CEFX viral epitope pool as the positive control, an HIV-1 Nef peptide pool as the negative control, or no peptide. In some eleven COVID-19 convalescent patients and 4 infection-naive healthy vaccine recipients, researchers compared the spike-specific CD4+ TCR repertoire from before mRNA vaccination with the repertoire from after.

Study-wide conclusions, independent of this receptor: The median count of SARS-CoV-2-reactive clonotypes went up from about 23 after infection to 30 to 40 after vaccination, although the change was not significant. In convalescent patients, nearly all vaccine-specific clones (304 of 307) were found to be mono-reactive for SARS-CoV-2 spike rather than cross-reactive with common cold coronaviruses. The study included relatively few convalescent patients and did not analyze early timepoints after natural infection. In convalescent patients, a median about 90% of post-vaccine SARS-CoV-2-reactive clones were detected only after vaccination, and vaccine-specific priming was suggested by this finding.

This sequence uses TRBV27 and TRBJ1-1; TRBD1 aligns with 7 central bases. Sequencing was performed on CD4+ T cells from blood, cultured in vitro, taken before SARS-CoV-2 vaccination. This receptor was obtained from a human donor who received a COVID-19 vaccine. The base sequence is TGTGCCAGCAGTTTCCTACAGGGGAGCACTGAAGCTTTCTTT. It translates as CASSFLQGSTEAFF.